The 7 T cell receptor beta chains given below trace back to one sample, sequenced in a study of Graves' ophthalmopathy and Graves' hyperthyroidism. RNA transcripts yielded amplified TCR beta CDR3 regions. First-round RT-PCR used HTBI primers; second-round multiplex PCR followed. TCRdb reanalysed the multiplex PCR reads using MiXCR and keeps one entry per CDR3 protein. The repertoire consists of around 660,000 distinct CDR3 sequences, with just over 40% occurring once and the leading ten covering 3% to 4%. Material: peripheral blood. The receptors come from an adult man with Graves' ophthalmopathy.

This clonotype occurred many times. V and J are TRBV7-9 and TRBJ1-1, with TRBD1 matching over 9 bases. V lost 5 bases and J lost 0; bases outside the gene matches: 10. The germline CDR1 and CDR2 sequences are SEHNR and FQNEAQ (reference sequence). The CDR3 covers 17 residues. CDR3 nucleotides: TGTGCCAGCAGCCACCAAGGCTGGGACAGGGTGAACACTGAAGCTTTCTTT. It specifies CASSHQGWDRVNTEAFF. Full variable domain (remainder filled in from reference TRBV7-9 and TRBJ1-1): DTGVSQNPRHKITKRGQNVTFRCDPISEHNRLYWYRQTLGQGPEFLTYFQNEAQLEKSRLLSDRFSAERPKGSFSTLEIQRTEQGDSAMYLCASSHQGWDRVNTEAFFGQGTRLTVV.

The chain links TRBV5-1 to TRBJ2-5; D tentatively reads TRBD1 or TRBD2 (6 bases each). V was cut by 2 bases and J by 5 bases, with 13 bases left in between. Germline assignment: CDR1 SGHRS and CDR2 YFSETQ. This CDR3 contains 14 residues. The CDR3 reads CASSLKGGLETQYF. DNA for the CDR3: TGCGCCAGCAGCTTAAAGGGGGGCTTGGAGACCCAGTACTTC.

CDR3 amino acids: CASSEVGRGSRGNQPQHF. The CDR3 DNA reads TGTGCCAGCAGTGAAGTAGGAAGAGGGTCCCGAGGCAATCAGCCCCAGCATTTT. The gene calls are TRBV2 and TRBJ1-5, with unresolved D. The CDR3 has 18 amino acids. Trimming removed 1 base at V and 2 bases at J, with 18 bases between. CDR1 is SNHLY and CDR2 is FYNNEI in the germline V gene.

Remarks on this clonotype: A much larger clone lies a single base off, so this may be a read error. J is TRBJ1-5 and V is TRBV7-8, with D unclear. Germline V gives CDR1 SGHVS, CDR2 FQNEAQ. This CDR3 is 15 amino acids long. V lost 6 bases and J lost 0, with 12 bases in between. This CDR3 is CASSSAGFSNQPQHF. The CDR3 nucleotides read TGTGCCAGCAGTTCCGCAGGATTTAGCAATCAGCCCCAGCATTTT.

Note on this clonotype: Given the absence of the conserved phenylalanine or tryptophan at the CDR3 end, a read error is likely. No DNA is shown, since the ends of the CDR3 on it are uncertain; the CDR3 is the one TCRdb lists. The CDR3 is CAISESGGNVY. This sequence joins TRBV10-3 and TRBJ1-4; the D call of TRBD1 is as the table states it, not checked on the DNA. The germline gives CDR1 ENHRY, CDR2 SYGVKD. The CDR3 contains 11 residues when both ends are counted.

In this sample, this clonotype turned up many times. This chain links TRBV7-9 with TRBJ2-2; the D is unclear. In germline, CDR1 is SEHNR, CDR2 FQNEAQ (reference sequence). The length of the CDR3 is 15 residues. Trimming removed 5 bases at V and 3 bases at J, with 13 bases between. The chain's CDR3 is CASSRRGWDTGELFF. CDR3 DNA: TGTGCCAGCAGCCGCCGTGGGTGGGACACCGGGGAGCTGTTTTTT.

Remarks on this clonotype: A much larger clone is a single base away; this may be a read error. The rearrangement links TRBV19 to TRBJ1-1; no clear D gene. The CDR3 contains 14 residues. Looked up from germline, CDR1 is LNHDA and CDR2 is SQIVND (reference sequence). For the CDR3, the DNA is TGTGCCAGTAGTATCCTACCACAGAACACTGGAGCTTTCTTT. Its protein is CASSILPQNTGAFF.